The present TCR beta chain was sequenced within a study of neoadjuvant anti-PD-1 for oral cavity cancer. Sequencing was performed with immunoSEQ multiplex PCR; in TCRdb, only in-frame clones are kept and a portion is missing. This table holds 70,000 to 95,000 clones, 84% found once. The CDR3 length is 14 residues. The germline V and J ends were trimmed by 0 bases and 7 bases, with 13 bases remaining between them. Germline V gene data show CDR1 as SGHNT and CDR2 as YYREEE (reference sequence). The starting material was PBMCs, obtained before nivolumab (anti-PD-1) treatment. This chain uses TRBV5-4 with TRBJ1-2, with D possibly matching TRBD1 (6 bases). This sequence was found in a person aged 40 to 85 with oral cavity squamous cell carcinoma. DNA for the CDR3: TGTGCCAGCAGCTTGGTACAGGGAGGCACTGGCTACACCTTC. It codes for CASSLVQGGTGYTF.